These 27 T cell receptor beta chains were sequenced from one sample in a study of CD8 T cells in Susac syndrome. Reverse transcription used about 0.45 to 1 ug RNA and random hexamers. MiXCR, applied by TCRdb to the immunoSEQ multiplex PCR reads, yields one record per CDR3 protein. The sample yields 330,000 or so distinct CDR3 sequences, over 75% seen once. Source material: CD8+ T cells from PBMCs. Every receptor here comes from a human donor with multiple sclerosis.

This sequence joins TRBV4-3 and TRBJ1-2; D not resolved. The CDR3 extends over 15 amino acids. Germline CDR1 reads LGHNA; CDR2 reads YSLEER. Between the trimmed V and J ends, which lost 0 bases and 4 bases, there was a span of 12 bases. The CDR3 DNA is TGCGCCAGCAGCCAAGATTTCGACAAAATCTATGGCTACACCTTC. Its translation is CASSQDFDKIYGYTF.

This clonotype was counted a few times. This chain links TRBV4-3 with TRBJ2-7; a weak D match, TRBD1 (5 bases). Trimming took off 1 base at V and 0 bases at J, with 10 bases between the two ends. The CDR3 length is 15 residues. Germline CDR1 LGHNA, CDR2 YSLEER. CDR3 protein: CASSQGTWSSYEQYF. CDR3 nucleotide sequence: TGCGCCAGCAGCCAAGGGACATGGAGCTCCTACGAGCAGTACTTC.

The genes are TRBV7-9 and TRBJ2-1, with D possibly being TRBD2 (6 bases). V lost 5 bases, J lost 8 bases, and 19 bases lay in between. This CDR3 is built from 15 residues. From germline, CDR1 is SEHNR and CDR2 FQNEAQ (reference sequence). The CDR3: CASSTFGGSGDEQFF. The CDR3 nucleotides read TGTGCCAGCAGCACCTTTGGGGGGAGTGGAGATGAGCAGTTCTTC.

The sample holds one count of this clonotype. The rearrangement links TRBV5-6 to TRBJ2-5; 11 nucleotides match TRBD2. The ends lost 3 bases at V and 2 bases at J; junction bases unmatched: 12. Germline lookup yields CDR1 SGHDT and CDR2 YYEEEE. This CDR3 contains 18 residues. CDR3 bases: TGTGCCAGCAGCTCGCGTTTGGAGGGACTAGCGGATCAAGAGACCCAGTACTTC. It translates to CASSSRLEGLADQETQYF.

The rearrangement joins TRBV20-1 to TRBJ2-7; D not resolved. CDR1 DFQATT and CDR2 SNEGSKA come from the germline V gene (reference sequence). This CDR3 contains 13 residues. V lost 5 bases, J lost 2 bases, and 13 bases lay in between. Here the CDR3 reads CSALPTPAYEQYF. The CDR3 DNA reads TGCAGTGCTCTCCCGACACCTGCCTACGAGCAGTACTTC.

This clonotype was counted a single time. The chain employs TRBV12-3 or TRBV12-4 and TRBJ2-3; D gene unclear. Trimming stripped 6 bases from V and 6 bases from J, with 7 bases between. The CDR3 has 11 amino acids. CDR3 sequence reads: CASRAVDTQYF. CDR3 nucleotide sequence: TGTGCCAGCAGGGCCGTGGATACGCAGTATTTT.

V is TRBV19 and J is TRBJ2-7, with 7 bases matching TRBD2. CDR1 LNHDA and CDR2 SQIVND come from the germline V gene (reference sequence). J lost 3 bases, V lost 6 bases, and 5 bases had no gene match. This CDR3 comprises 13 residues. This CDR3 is CASSPWGGYEQYF. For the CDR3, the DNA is TGTGCCAGTAGCCCCTGGGGGGGCTACGAGCAGTACTTC.

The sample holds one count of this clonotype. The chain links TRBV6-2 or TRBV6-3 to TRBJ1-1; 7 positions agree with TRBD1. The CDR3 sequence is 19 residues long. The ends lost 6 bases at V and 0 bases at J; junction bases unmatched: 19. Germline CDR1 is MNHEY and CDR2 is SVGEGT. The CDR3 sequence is CASRGGFIGTPSMNTEAFF. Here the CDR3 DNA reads TGTGCCAGCAGAGGGGGCTTTATAGGCACCCCCTCTATGAACACTGAAGCTTTCTTT.

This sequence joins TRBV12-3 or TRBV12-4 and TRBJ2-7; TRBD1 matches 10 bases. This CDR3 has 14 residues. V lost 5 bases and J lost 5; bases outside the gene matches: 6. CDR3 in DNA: TGTGCCAGCAGTGACGGGACAGGGGAAGACGAGCAGTACTTC. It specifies CASSDGTGEDEQYF.

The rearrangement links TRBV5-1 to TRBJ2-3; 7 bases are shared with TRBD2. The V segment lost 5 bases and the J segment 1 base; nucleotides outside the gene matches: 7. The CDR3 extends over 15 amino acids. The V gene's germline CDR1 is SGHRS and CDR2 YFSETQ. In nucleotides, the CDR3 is TGCGCCAGCAGTGAGCGGGGAGGGCGCACAGATACGCAGTATTTT. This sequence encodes CASSERGGRTDTQYF.

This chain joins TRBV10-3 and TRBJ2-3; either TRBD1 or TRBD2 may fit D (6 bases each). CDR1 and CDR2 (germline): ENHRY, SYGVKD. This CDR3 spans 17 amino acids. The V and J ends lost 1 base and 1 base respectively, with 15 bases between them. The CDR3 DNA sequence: TGTGCCATCAGTGAGTTTCCAGGGGACTTCGGCACAGATACGCAGTATTTT. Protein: CAISEFPGDFGTDTQYF.

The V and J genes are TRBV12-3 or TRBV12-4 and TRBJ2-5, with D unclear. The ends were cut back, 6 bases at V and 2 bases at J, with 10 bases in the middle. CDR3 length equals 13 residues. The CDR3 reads CASSSPTQETQYF. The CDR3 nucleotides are TGTGCCAGCAGCTCCCCCACACAAGAGACCCAGTACTTC.

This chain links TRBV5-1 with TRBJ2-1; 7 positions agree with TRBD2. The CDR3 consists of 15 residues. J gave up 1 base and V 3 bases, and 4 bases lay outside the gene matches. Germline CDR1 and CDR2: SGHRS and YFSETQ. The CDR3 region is CASSWTSQSYNEQFF. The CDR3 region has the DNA TGCGCCAGCAGCTGGACTAGTCAATCCTACAATGAGCAGTTCTTC.

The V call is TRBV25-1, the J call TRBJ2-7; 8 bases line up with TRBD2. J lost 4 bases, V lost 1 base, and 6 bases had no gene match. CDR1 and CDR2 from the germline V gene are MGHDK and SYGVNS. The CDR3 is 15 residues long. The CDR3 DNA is TGTGCCAGCAGTGAATTCGGAACTAGCGGTTACGAGCAGTACTTC. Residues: CASSEFGTSGYEQYF.

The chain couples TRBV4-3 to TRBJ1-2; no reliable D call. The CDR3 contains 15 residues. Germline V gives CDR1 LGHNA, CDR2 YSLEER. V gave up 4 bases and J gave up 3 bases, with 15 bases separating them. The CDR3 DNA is TGCGCCAGCAGCCTCCTCTTCACCGCGGACTATGGCTACACCTTC. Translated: CASSLLFTADYGYTF.

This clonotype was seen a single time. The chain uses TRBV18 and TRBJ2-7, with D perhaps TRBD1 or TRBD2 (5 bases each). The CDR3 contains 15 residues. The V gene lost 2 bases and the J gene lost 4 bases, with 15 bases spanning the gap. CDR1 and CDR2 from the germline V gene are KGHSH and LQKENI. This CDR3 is CASSPTGASVYEQYF. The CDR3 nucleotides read TGTGCCAGCTCACCAACCGGGGCCTCGGTGTACGAGCAGTACTTC. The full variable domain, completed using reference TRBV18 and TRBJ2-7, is NAGVMQNPRHLVRRRGQEARLRCSPMKGHSHVYWYRQLPEEGLKFMVYLQKENIIDESGMPKERFSAEFPKEGPSILRIQQVVRGDSAAYFCASSPTGASVYEQYFGPGTRLTVT.

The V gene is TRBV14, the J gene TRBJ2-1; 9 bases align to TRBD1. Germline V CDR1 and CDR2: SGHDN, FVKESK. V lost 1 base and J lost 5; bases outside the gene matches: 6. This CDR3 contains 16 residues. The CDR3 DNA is TGTGCCAGCAGCCAAGCTCCCGGGACAGGGAACAATGAGCAGTTCTTC. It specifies CASSQAPGTGNNEQFF.

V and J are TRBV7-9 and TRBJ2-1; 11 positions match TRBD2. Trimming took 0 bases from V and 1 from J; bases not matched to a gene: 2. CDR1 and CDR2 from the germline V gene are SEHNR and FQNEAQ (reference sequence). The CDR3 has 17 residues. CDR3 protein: CASSLALAGGSYNEQFF. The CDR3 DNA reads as TGTGCCAGCAGCTTAGCCCTAGCGGGAGGTTCCTACAATGAGCAGTTCTTC. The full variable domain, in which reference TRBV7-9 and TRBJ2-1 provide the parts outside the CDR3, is DTGVSQNPRHKITKRGQNVTFRCDPISEHNRLYWYRQTLGQGPEFLTYFQNEAQLEKSRLLSDRFSAERPKGSFSTLEIQRTEQGDSAMYLCASSLALAGGSYNEQFFGPGTRLTVL.

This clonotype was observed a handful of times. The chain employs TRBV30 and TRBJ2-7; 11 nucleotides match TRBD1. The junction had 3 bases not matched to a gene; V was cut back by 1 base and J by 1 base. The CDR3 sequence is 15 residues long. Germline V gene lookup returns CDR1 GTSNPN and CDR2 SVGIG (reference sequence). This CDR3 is CAWSDGDRGSYEQYF. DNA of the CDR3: TGTGCCTGGAGTGACGGGGACAGGGGGTCCTACGAGCAGTACTTC.

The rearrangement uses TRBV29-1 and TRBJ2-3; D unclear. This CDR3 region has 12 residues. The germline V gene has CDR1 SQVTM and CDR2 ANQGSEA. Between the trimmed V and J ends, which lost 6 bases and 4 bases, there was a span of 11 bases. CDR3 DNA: TGCAGCGTCCCCTCGGAGCCAGATACGCAGTATTTT. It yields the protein CSVPSEPDTQYF.

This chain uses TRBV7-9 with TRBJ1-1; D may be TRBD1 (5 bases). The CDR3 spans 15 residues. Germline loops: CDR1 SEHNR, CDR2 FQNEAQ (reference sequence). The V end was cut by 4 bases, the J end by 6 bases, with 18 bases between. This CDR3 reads CASSSRAGRRPEAFF. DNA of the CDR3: TGTGCCAGCAGCTCTAGAGCGGGACGGCGTCCTGAAGCTTTCTTT.

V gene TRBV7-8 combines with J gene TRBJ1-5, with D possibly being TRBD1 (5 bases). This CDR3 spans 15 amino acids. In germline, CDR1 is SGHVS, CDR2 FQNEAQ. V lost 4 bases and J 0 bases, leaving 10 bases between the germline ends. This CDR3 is CASSSGAYSNQPQHF. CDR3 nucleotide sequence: TGTGCCAGCAGCTCTGGGGCATATAGCAATCAGCCCCAGCATTTT.

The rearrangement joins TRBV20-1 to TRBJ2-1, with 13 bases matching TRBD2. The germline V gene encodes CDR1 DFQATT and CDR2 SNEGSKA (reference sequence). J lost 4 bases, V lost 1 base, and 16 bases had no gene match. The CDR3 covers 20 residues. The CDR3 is CSARGTGTSGIWYVYNEQFF. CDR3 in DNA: TGCAGTGCTAGAGGGACCGGGACTAGCGGGATATGGTACGTTTACAATGAGCAGTTCTTC.

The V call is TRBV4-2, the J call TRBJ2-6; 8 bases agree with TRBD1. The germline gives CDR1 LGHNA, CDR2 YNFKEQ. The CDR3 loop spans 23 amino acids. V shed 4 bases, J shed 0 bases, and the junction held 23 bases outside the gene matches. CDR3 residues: CASSPCGWARQGPLLSGANVLTF. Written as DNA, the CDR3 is TGTGCCAGCAGCCCCTGCGGCTGGGCCCGACAGGGGCCCCTCCTCTCTGGGGCCAACGTCCTGACTTTC.

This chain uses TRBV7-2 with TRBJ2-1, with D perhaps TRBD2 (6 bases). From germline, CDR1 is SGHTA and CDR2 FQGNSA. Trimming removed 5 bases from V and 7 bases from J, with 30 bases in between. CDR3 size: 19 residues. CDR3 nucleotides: TGTGCCAGCAGCCCCCTTGGCGGCATGCTAGCGCCCGAGGAGAATGAGCAGTTCTTC. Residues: CASSPLGGMLAPEENEQFF.

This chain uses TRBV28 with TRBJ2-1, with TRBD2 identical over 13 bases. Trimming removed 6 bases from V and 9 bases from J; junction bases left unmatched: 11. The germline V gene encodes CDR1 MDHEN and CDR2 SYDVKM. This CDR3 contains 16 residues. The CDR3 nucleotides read TGTGCCAGCAGAACCGGGACTAGCGGGATGCTTGGTGAGCAGTTCTTC. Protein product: CASRTGTSGMLGEQFF.

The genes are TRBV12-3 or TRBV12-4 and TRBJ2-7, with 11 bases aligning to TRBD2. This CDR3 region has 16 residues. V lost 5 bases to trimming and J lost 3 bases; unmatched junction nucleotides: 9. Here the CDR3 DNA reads TGTGCCAGCAGTCTCGCCGGGACTAGCGGAGACTACGAGCAGTACTTC. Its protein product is CASSLAGTSGDYEQYF.